These 23 T cell receptor beta chains came from one sample sequenced in a study of cytomegalovirus exposure and HLA in healthy donors. Vbeta (60) and Jbeta (13) primers were used in the PCR. TCRdb's table, derived via immunoSEQ multiplex PCR, lists solely in-frame clones and lacks some. The repertoire has fewer than 150,000 clones, more than 70% of them found once; the top ten carry approximately 6.7%. Sequenced input: PBMCs. Every receptor here comes from a woman under 40 in good health and CMV-seropositive.

The J gene is TRBJ1-5, the V gene TRBV13, with D maybe TRBD1 (6 bases). Germline V lookup: CDR1 PRHDT, CDR2 FYEKMQ (reference sequence). This CDR3 comprises 13 residues. Trimming shortened V by 10 bases and J by 4 bases, and 14 bases separated the two germline ends. CDR3 loop: CAISQGLNQPQHF. The CDR3 DNA follows: TGTGCCATTTCTCAGGGGCTTAATCAGCCCCAGCATTTT.

The chain couples TRBV6-5 to TRBJ2-7, with 9 bases aligning to TRBD1. The CDR3 loop spans 12 amino acids. From germline, CDR1 is MNHEY and CDR2 SVGAGI. V lost 6 bases to trimming and J lost 7 bases; unmatched junction nucleotides: 4. CDR3 loop: CASRGTGQEQYF. The DNA for the CDR3 is TGTGCCAGCAGGGGGACAGGGCAGGAGCAGTACTTC.

The V and J genes are TRBV27 and TRBJ2-4; the match to TRBD1 covers 7 bases. V lost 2 bases and J lost 0; bases outside the gene matches: 4. The germline gives CDR1 MNHEY, CDR2 SMNVEV (reference sequence). This CDR3 has 16 residues. In DNA, the CDR3 is TGTGCCAGCAGTTTACAAGGGACAGTAGCCAAAAACATTCAGTACTTC. Residues: CASSLQGTVAKNIQYF.

This chain uses TRBV6-1 with TRBJ1-2; D might be TRBD1 (5 bases). The germline V and J ends were trimmed by 1 base and 1 base, with 10 bases remaining between them. From germline, CDR1 is MNHNS and CDR2 SASEGT. The length of the CDR3 is 15 residues. The CDR3 DNA reads TGTGCCAGCAGTGAAGAAGGGGCCTTTAACTATGGCTACACCTTC. Its protein product is CASSEEGAFNYGYTF.

This clone was observed a few times. Other DNA sequences in the same sample also yield this CDR3. V and J are TRBV20-1 and TRBJ2-7, with D maybe TRBD1 (6 bases). The CDR3 is 11 amino acids. Germline V gene data show CDR1 as DFQATT and CDR2 as SNEGSKA (reference sequence). Trimming shortened V by 6 bases and J by 3 bases, and 9 bases separated the two germline ends. CDR3 protein: CSASRGYEQYF. The CDR3 DNA reads TGCAGTGCCAGCAGGGGCTACGAGCAGTACTTC.

The chain employs TRBV4-2 and TRBJ1-2; 8 bases are a match to TRBD1. The trim removed 5 bases at V and 2 bases at J, leaving 1 base unmatched. The length of the CDR3 is 13 residues. Germline CDR1 LGHNA, CDR2 YNFKEQ. The CDR3 protein is CASSGTGNYGYTF. The CDR3 DNA is TGTGCCAGCAGCGGGACAGGCAACTATGGCTACACCTTC.

The rearrangement uses TRBV5-6 and TRBJ1-1, with TRBD1 as a possible D gene (6 bases). The CDR3 length is 13 residues. Trimming took 4 bases from V and 2 from J, leaving 9 bases between them. In germline, CDR1 is SGHDT, CDR2 YYEEEE. CDR3 region: CASSPGVNTEAFF. DNA for the CDR3: TGTGCCAGCAGCCCAGGGGTCAACACTGAAGCTTTCTTT.

V usage is TRBV4-1 and J usage is TRBJ1-1, with a weak D call TRBD1 (6 bases). The germline V and J ends were trimmed by 4 bases and 4 bases, with 10 bases remaining between them. The germline V gene encodes CDR1 MGHRA and CDR2 YSYEKL. The CDR3 has 13 residues. The CDR3 DNA follows: TGCGCCAGCAGCCCGAGGGGGAGCACTGAAGCTTTCTTT. Translating gives CASSPRGSTEAFF.

This rearrangement joins TRBV5-1 to TRBJ1-1; 8 bases match TRBD1. The CDR3 has 14 residues. CDR1 and CDR2 from the germline V gene are SGHRS and YFSETQ. V lost 0 bases and J lost 3; bases outside the gene matches: 1. This chain's CDR3 is CASSLVQGDTEAFF. CDR3 in DNA: TGCGCCAGCAGCTTGGTACAGGGGGACACTGAAGCTTTCTTT.

V and J are TRBV30 and TRBJ1-2, with TRBD1 identical over 8 bases. The CDR3 extends over 13 amino acids. V gave up 3 bases and J gave up 5 bases; unmatched junction bases: 5. Germline V gives CDR1 GTSNPN, CDR2 SVGIG (reference sequence). Here the CDR3 reads CAWRNQGAYGYTF. The CDR3 DNA reads TGTGCCTGGAGGAACCAGGGGGCGTATGGCTACACCTTC.

The chain employs TRBV28 and TRBJ1-5, with a possible D match to TRBD1 (6 bases). Germline V gene lookup returns CDR1 MDHEN and CDR2 SYDVKM. V was trimmed by 3 bases and J by 1 base, leaving 10 bases between them. The CDR3 is 15 residues long. CDR3 residues: CASSFEGGSNQPQHF. DNA of the CDR3: TGTGCCAGCAGTTTCGAGGGGGGGAGCAATCAGCCCCAGCATTTT.

V gene TRBV30 combines with J gene TRBJ1-5, with D unresolved. V lost 2 bases to trimming and J lost 3 bases, with 14 bases between them. In germline, CDR1 is GTSNPN, CDR2 SVGIG (reference sequence). This CDR3 is built from 15 residues. The chain's CDR3 is CAWSPLSGINQPQHF. CDR3 sequence (DNA): TGTGCCTGGAGTCCCCTTTCCGGGATCAATCAGCCCCAGCATTTT. Full variable domain (outside the CDR3, taken from reference TRBV30 and TRBJ1-5): SQTIHQWPATLVQPVGSPLSLECTVEGTSNPNLYWYRQAAGRGLQLLFYSVGIGQISSEVPQNLSASRPQDRQFILSSKKLLLSDSGFYLCAWSPLSGINQPQHFGDGTRLSIL.

The chain recombines TRBV10-3 with TRBJ2-3, with a tentative D call TRBD2 (5 bases). In germline, CDR1 is ENHRY, CDR2 SYGVKD. The CDR3 is 16 residues long. The V end was cut by 0 bases, the J end by 1 base, with 11 bases between. CDR3 amino acids: CAISESELGGTDTQYF. CDR3 DNA sequence: TGTGCCATCAGTGAGTCGGAGTTGGGAGGCACAGATACGCAGTATTTT.

The chain couples TRBV11-2 to TRBJ2-3, with D unclear. This CDR3 is built from 13 residues. With 1 base removed from V and 5 bases from J, the gap between germline ends came to 7 bases. Germline CDR1 SGHAT, CDR2 FQNNGV. The CDR3 reads CASSLVERDTQYF. CDR3 coding DNA: TGTGCCAGCAGCTTAGTGGAGCGAGATACGCAGTATTTT.

The gene calls are TRBV9 and TRBJ1-2, with 9 bases fitting TRBD1. CDR3 length: 15 amino acids. In germline, CDR1 is SGDLS, CDR2 YYNGEE. J lost 3 bases, V lost 2 bases, and 5 bases had no gene match. CDR3 nucleotides: TGTGCCAGCAGCGTGGGGGACAGGGTAGACTATGGCTACACCTTC. Its translation: CASSVGDRVDYGYTF.

The chain carries TRBV30 and TRBJ1-2; D remains ambiguous. CDR1 is GTSNPN and CDR2 is SVGIG in the germline V gene (reference sequence). The CDR3 totals 12 residues. V lost 3 bases and J 4 bases, leaving 9 bases between the germline ends. CDR3 nucleotides: TGTGCCTGGAGCCCCCGGGGCTATGGCTACACCTTC. Encoded protein: CAWSPRGYGYTF.

The sample holds a few counts of this clone. V gene TRBV5-6 combines with J gene TRBJ1-4; 8 bases match TRBD1. Germline CDR1 and CDR2: SGHDT and YYEEEE. The J segment lost 7 bases and the V segment lost 3 bases, leaving 5 bases of the junction unmatched. This CDR3 has 14 residues. The DNA of the CDR3 is TGTGCCAGCAGCTCACAGGGGGAAATTGAAAAACTGTTTTTT. Its translation is CASSSQGEIEKLFF.

The V call is TRBV2, the J call TRBJ1-1, with 7 bases identical to TRBD1. Germline trimming cut 0 bases from V and 0 bases from J; bases unmatched to any gene: 10. Per germline, CDR1 SNHLY and CDR2 FYNNEI. The CDR3 sequence is 18 residues long. The CDR3 loop reads CASSEAPYSTGMNTEAFF. The CDR3 DNA sequence: TGTGCCAGCAGTGAAGCCCCCTACTCGACAGGGATGAACACTGAAGCTTTCTTT.

The chain employs TRBV4-2 and TRBJ2-5, with 12 bases matching TRBD1. This CDR3 region has 16 residues. CDR1 LGHNA and CDR2 YNFKEQ come from the germline V gene. Unmatched junction bases numbered 5, after V lost 1 base and J lost 5 bases. The CDR3 DNA reads TGTGCCAGCAGCCAAGGTGGGACAGGGGGCCGCGAGACCCAGTACTTC. Its translation: CASSQGGTGGRETQYF.

The chain couples TRBV11-3 to TRBJ1-5; 12 nucleotides align to TRBD1. The CDR3 runs to 16 residues. Germline CDR1 SGHNT, CDR2 YENEEA. V gave up 5 bases and J gave up 2 bases; unmatched junction bases: 4. The CDR3 DNA follows: TGTGCCAGCAGCACCGGGACAGGGGGCTGCAATCAGCCCCAGCATTTT. It yields the protein CASSTGTGGCNQPQHF.

The chain recombines TRBV6-5 with TRBJ2-7; tentative D call: TRBD1 (6 bases). The CDR3 loop spans 14 amino acids. CDR1 is MNHEY, CDR2 SVGAGI, per germline. V dropped 6 bases and J dropped 4 bases, with 16 bases sitting between them. In DNA, the CDR3 is TGTGCCAGCAGGGAACAGGGTCTTGGGTACGAGCAGTACTTC. Translated: CASREQGLGYEQYF.

The gene calls are TRBV5-1 and TRBJ2-1, with D possibly TRBD2 on 5 matching bases. There are 14 residues in the CDR3. Trimming left V 3 bases short and J 4 bases short, with 11 bases between. CDR1 is SGHRS, CDR2 YFSETQ, per germline. Here the CDR3 DNA reads TGCGCCAGCAGCTCTTTAGCGTCGTACAATGAGCAGTTCTTC. Its protein product is CASSSLASYNEQFF.

The chain joins TRBV9 to TRBJ2-2, with unresolved D. Trimming took 0 bases from V and 4 from J, leaving 13 bases between them. This CDR3 comprises 16 residues. CDR1 is SGDLS, CDR2 YYNGEE, per germline. The CDR3 reads CASSVGASRGTGELFF. The CDR3 nucleotides read TGTGCCAGCAGCGTAGGAGCTAGTCGTGGCACCGGGGAGCTGTTTTTT.